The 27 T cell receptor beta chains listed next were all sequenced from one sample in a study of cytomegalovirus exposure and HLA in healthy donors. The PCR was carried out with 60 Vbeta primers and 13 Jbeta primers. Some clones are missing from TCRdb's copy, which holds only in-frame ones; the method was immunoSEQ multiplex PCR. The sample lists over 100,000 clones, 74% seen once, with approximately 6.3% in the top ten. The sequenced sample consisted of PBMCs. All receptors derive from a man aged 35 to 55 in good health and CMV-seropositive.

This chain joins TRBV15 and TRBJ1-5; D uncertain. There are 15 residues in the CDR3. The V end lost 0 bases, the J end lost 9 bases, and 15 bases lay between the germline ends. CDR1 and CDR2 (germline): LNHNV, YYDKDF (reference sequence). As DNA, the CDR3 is TGTGCCACCAGCAGAGATCGGATCCCTCGCGGGCCCCAGCATTTT. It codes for CATSRDRIPRGPQHF.

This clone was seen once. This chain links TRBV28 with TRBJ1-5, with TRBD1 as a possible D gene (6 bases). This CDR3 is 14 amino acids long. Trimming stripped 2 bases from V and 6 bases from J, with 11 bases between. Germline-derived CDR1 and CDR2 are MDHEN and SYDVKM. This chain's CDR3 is CASSLLGAGQPQHF. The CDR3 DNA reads TGTGCCAGCAGTTTACTGGGGGCAGGTCAGCCCCAGCATTTT. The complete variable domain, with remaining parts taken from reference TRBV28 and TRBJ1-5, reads DVKVTQSSRYLVKRTGEKVFLECVQDMDHENMFWYRQDPGLGLRLIYFSYDVKMKEKGDIPEGYSVSREKKERFSLILESASTNQTSMYLCASSLLGAGQPQHFGDGTRLSIL.

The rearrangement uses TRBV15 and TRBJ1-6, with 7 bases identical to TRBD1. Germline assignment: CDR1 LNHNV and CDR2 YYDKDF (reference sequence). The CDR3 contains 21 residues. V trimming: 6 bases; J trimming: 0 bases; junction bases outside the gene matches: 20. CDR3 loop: CATRMGLKGAPPSSYNSPLHF. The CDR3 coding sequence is TGTGCCACCAGAATGGGGCTGAAGGGGGCCCCCCCAAGCTCCTATAATTCACCCCTCCACTTT.

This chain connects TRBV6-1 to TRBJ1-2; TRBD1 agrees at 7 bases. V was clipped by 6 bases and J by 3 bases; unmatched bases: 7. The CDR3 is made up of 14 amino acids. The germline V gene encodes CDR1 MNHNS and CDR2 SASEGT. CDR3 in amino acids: CASRVGGSDYGYTF. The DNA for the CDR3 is TGTGCCAGCAGGGTAGGGGGCAGCGACTATGGCTACACCTTC.

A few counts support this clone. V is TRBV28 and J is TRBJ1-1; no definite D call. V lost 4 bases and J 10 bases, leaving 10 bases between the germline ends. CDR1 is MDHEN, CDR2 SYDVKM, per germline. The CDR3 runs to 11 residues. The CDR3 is CASSYLAGAFF. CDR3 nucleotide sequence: TGTGCCAGCAGTTACCTGGCTGGAGCTTTCTTT.

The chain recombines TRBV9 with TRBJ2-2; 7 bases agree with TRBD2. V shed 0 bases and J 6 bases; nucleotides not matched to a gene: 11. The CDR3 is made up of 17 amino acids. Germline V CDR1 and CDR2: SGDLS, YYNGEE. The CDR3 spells CASSVDPPSGAAGELFF. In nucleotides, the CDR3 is TGTGCCAGCAGCGTAGACCCTCCCAGCGGGGCGGCCGGGGAGCTGTTTTTT. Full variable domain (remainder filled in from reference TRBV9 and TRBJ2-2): DSGVTQTPKHLITATGQRVTLRCSPRSGDLSVYWYQQSLDQGLQFLIQYYNGEERAKGNILERFSAQQFPDLHSELNLSSLELGDSALYFCASSVDPPSGAAGELFFGEGSRLTVL.

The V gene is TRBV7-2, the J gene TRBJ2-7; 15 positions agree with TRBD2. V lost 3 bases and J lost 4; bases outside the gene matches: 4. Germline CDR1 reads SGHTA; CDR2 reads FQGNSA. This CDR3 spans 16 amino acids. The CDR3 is CASSFGLAGGTYEQYF. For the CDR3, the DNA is TGTGCCAGCAGCTTCGGACTAGCGGGAGGGACGTACGAGCAGTACTTC. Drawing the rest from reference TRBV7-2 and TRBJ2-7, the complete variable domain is GAGVSQSPSNKVTEKGKDVELRCDPISGHTALYWYRQSLGQGLEFLIYFQGNSAPDKSGLPSDRFSAERTGGSVSTLTIQRTQQEDSAVYLCASSFGLAGGTYEQYFGPGTRLTVT.

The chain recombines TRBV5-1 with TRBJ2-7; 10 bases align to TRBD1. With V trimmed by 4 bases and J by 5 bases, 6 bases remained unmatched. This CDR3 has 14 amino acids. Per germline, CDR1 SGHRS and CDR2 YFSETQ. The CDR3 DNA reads TGCGCCAGCAGCCTCCGGGACAGGGGCCACGAGCAGTACTTC. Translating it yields CASSLRDRGHEQYF. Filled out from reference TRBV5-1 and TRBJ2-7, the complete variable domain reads KAGVTQTPRYLIKTRGQQVTLSCSPISGHRSVSWYQQTPGQGLQFLFEYFSETQRNKGNFPGRFSGRQFSNSRSEMNVSTLELGDSALYLCASSLRDRGHEQYFGPGTRLTVT.

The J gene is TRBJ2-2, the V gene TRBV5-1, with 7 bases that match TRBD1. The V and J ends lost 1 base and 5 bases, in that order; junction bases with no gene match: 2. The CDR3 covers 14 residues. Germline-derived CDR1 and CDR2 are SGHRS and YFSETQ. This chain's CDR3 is CASSLTGVTGELFF. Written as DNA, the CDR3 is TGCGCCAGCAGCTTGACAGGGGTTACCGGGGAGCTGTTTTTT.

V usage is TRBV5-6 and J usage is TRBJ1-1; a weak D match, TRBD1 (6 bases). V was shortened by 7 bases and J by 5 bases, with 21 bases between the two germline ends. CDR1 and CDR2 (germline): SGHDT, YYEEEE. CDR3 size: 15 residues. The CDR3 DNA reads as TGTGCCAGCTGCTCGGGTTTGGGGGCAGGTACTGAAGCTTTCTTT. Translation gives CASCSGLGAGTEAFF.

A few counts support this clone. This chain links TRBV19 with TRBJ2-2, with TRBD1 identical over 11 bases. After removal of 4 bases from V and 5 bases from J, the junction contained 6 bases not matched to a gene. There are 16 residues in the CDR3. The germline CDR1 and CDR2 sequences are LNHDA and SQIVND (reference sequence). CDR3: CASSRTGGAWTGELFF. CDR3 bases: TGTGCCAGTAGTAGGACAGGGGGCGCGTGGACCGGGGAGCTGTTTTTT.

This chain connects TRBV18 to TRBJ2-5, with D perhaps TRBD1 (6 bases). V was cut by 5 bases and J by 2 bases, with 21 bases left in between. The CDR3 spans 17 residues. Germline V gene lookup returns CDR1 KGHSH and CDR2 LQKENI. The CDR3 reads CASSVMTIRDKQETQYF. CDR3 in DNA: TGTGCCAGCTCAGTTATGACAATCCGGGACAAGCAAGAGACCCAGTACTTC.

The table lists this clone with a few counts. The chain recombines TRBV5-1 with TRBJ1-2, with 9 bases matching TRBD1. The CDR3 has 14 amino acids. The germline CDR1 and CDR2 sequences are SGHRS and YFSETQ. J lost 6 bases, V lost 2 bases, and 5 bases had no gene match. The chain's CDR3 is CASSFRTGVHGYTF. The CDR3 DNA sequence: TGCGCCAGCAGCTTTAGGACAGGGGTACATGGCTACACCTTC.

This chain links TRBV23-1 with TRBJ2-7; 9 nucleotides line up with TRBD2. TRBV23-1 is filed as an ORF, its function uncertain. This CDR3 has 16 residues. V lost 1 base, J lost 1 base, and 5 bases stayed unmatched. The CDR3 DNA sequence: TGCGCCAGCAGTCAATATAGGACTAGCGTATCCTACGAGCAGTACTTC. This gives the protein CASSQYRTSVSYEQYF.

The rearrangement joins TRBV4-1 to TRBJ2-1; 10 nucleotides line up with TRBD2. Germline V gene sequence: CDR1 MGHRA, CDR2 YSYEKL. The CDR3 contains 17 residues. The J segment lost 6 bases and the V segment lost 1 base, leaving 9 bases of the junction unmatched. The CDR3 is CASSQGTTSGRANEQFF. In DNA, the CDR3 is TGCGCCAGCAGCCAAGGTACGACGAGCGGGAGGGCCAATGAGCAGTTCTTC.

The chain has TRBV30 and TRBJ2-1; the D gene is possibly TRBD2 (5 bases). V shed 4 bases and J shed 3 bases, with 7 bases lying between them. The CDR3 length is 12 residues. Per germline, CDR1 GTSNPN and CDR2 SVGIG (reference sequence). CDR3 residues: CAWTAGYNEQFF. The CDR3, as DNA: TGTGCCTGGACCGCGGGCTACAATGAGCAGTTCTTC. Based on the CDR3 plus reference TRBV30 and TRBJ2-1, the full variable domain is SQTIHQWPATLVQPVGSPLSLECTVEGTSNPNLYWYRQAAGRGLQLLFYSVGIGQISSEVPQNLSASRPQDRQFILSSKKLLLSDSGFYLCAWTAGYNEQFFGPGTRLTVL.

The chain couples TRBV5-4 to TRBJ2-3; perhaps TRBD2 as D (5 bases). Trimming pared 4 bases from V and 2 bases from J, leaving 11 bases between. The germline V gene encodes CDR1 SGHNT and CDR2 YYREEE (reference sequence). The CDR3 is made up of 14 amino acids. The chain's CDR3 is CASSPGGLTDTQYF. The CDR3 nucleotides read TGTGCCAGCAGCCCCGGTGGACTCACAGATACGCAGTATTTT.

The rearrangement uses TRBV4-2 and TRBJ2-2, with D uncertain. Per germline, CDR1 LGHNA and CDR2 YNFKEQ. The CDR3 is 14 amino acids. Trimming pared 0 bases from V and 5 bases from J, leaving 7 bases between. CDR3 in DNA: TGTGCCAGCAGCCAAGAGAGACAAACCGGGGAGCTGTTTTTT. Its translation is CASSQERQTGELFF.

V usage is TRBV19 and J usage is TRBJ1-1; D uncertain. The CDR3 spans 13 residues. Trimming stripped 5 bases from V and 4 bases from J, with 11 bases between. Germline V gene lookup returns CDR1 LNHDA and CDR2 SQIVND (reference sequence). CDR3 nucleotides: TGTGCCAGTAGTGAGGGCCGGGGCACTGAAGCTTTCTTT. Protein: CASSEGRGTEAFF.

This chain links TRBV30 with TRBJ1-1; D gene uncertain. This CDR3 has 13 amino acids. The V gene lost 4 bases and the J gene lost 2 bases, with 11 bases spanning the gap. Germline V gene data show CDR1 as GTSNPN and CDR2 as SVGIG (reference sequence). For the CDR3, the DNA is TGTGCCTGGAATCGGGATCATAACACTGAAGCTTTCTTT. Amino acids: CAWNRDHNTEAFF.

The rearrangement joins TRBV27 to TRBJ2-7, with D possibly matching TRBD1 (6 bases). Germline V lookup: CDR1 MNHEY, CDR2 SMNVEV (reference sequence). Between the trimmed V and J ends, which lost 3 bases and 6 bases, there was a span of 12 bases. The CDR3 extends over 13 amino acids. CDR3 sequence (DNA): TGTGCCAGCAGTTTTAACAGGGCCGGCGAGCAGTACTTC. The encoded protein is CASSFNRAGEQYF.

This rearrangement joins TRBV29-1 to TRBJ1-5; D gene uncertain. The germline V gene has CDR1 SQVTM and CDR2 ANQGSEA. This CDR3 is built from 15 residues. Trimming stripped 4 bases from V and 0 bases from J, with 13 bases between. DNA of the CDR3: TGCAGCGTTGTTGCAGGAAAAGGTAGCAATCAGCCCCAGCATTTT. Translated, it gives CSVVAGKGSNQPQHF. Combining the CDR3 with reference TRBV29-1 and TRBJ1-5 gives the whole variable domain SAVISQKPSRDICQRGTSLTIQCQVDSQVTMMFWYRQQPGQSLTLIATANQGSEATYESGFVIDKFPISRPNLTFSTLTVSNMSPEDSSIYLCSVVAGKGSNQPQHFGDGTRLSIL.

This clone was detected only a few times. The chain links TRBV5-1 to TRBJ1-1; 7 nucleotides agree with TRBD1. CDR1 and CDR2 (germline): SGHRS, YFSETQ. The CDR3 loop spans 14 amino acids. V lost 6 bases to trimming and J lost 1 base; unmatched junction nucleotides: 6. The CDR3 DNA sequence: TGCGCCAGCACTCGGACAGGAGAGAACACTGAAGCTTTCTTT. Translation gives CASTRTGENTEAFF.

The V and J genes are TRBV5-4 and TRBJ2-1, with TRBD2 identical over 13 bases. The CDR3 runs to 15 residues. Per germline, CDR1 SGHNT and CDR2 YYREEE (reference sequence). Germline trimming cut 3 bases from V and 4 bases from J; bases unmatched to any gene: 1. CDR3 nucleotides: TGTGCCAGCAGCTCACTAGCGGGGGGGTACAATGAGCAGTTCTTC. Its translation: CASSSLAGGYNEQFF.

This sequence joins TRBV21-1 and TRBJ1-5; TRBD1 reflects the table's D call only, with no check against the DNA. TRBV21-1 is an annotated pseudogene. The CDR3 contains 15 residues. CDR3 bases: TGTGCCAGCAGCAAGGGCAGGGGGCTGAATCAGCCCCAGCATTTT. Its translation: CASSKGRGLNQPQHF.

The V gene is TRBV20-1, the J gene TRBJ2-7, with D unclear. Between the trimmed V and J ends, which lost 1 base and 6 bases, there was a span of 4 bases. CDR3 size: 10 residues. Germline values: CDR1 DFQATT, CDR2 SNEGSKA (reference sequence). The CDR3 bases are TGCAGTGCTAGAGCAGGCGAGCAGTACTTC. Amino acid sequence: CSARAGEQYF.

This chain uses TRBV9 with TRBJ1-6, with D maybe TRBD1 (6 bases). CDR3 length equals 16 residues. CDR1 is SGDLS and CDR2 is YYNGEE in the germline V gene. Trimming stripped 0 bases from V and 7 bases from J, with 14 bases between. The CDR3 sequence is CASSVAGGAQNSPLHF. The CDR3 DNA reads TGTGCCAGCAGCGTAGCTGGGGGGGCTCAAAATTCACCCCTCCACTTT.